This TCR beta chain was sequenced during a study of CD8 T cells in ankylosing spondylitis. Study findings and constraints: Some of these motif variants have turned up before, in reports on reactive arthritis synovial fluid and blood. Apparently characteristic of ankylosing spondylitis blood was a TCR beta motif (roughly 8 highly homologous variants). Reportedly, significant enrichment of disease-linked clones occurred in matched ankylosing spondylitis synovial fluid.

Germline CDR1 is SGHNT and CDR2 is YENEEA. This CDR3 has 18 residues. V lost 4 bases, J lost 0 bases, and 9 bases stayed unmatched. The authors made TCR beta libraries by quantitative 5'-RACE with molecular barcodes. In TCRdb, the 5' RACE reads were re-called with MiXCR into one record per CDR3 protein. The table lists some 700,000 distinct CDR3 sequences, under 20% of them singletons. Note on this clonotype: Its antigen is undetermined.

Sequencing was done on a sample of blood, either unsorted or a sorted T cell fraction (not recorded which). V usage is TRBV11-3 and J usage is TRBJ2-2; 9 bases map to TRBD2. This sequence originates from a male donor with ankylosing spondylitis. Here the CDR3 DNA reads TGTGCCAGCAGCTCCCCGCTAGCGGGAAACGCGAACACCGGGGAGCTGTTTTTT. As protein: CASSSPLAGNANTGELFF.